This T cell receptor beta chain is drawn from a study of OX40 agonist ivuxolimab in advanced cancers. This clone was seen a few times. Sequencing used immunoSEQ multiplex PCR; TCRdb keeps in-frame clones, though not all of them. The sample has 52,000 or so clones; approximately 85% are singletons. The V gene's germline CDR1 is SGHKS and CDR2 YYEKEE (reference sequence). The CDR3 has 14 amino acids. Unmatched junction bases numbered 7, after V lost 5 bases and J lost 5 bases. The input for sequencing was CD4+ or CD8+ T cells sorted from blood, taken in a trial of the OX40 agonist ivuxolimab. The sequence was obtained from an adult with an advanced solid tumor such as melanoma, head and neck, liver or kidney cancer. The chain combines TRBV5-5 with TRBJ1-2, with 9 bases matching TRBD1. The CDR3, as DNA: TGTGCCAGCAGACCCCCGGGACAGGGTTATGGCTACACCTTC. It is translated as CASRPPGQGYGYTF.